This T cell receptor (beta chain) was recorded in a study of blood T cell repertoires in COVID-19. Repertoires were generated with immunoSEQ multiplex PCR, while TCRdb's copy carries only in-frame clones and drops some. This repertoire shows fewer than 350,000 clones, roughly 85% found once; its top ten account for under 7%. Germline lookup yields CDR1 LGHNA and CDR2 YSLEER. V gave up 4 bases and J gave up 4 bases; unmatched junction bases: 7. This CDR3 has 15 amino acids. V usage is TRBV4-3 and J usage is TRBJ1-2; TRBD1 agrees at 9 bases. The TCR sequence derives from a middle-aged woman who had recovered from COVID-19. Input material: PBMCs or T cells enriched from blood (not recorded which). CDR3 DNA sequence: TGCGCCAGCAGCCCCCGCCTGGACAGGGGCTATGGCTACACCTTC. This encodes CASSPRLDRGYGYTF.